The 32 T cell receptor beta chains given below trace back to one sample, sequenced in a study of T-cell reconstitution after alpha-beta-depleted transplantation in children. Preparation of the TCRbeta library involved a method that used unique molecular identifiers. One entry per CDR3 protein results from TCRdb running MiXCR on the PCR reads. The sample yields over 450,000 distinct CDR3 sequences, more than 9% seen once. The material sequenced was PBMCs, taken before TCRalphabeta/CD19-depleted stem cell transplant. The receptors here all came from a child aged 2 to 10 with inherited bone marrow failure, due to receive a stem cell transplant.

The V call is TRBV19, the J call TRBJ2-1; tentatively, D is TRBD2 (6 bases). V was trimmed by 5 bases and J by 5 bases, leaving 13 bases between them. CDR3 length: 14 residues. CDR1 is LNHDA and CDR2 is SQIVND in the germline V gene (reference sequence). CDR3 nucleotide sequence: TGTGCCAGTAGTGGCCGGGACTGGCACAATGAGCAGTTCTTC. This gives the protein CASSGRDWHNEQFF.

This clonotype was picked up many times. The genes are TRBV7-2 and TRBJ1-5, with D unresolved. V dropped 1 base and J dropped 5 bases, with 3 bases sitting between them. The CDR3 totals 12 residues. Germline lookup yields CDR1 SGHTA and CDR2 FQGNSA. The CDR3 DNA sequence: TGTGCCAGCAGCTTAGGCCATCAGCCCCAGCATTTT. Translating gives CASSLGHQPQHF.

This clonotype has just a few counts. This chain connects TRBV20-1 to TRBJ2-2; no firm D call. The germline V gene has CDR1 DFQATT and CDR2 SNEGSKA (reference sequence). V was pared by 0 bases and J by 3 bases, with 11 bases between. The CDR3 has 15 amino acids. The CDR3 region has the DNA TGCAGTGCTAGAGATGTGCGACGAGACACCGGGGAGCTGTTTTTT. Translation: CSARDVRRDTGELFF.

This chain uses TRBV19 with TRBJ2-1, with TRBD2 identical over 9 bases. Germline CDR1 is LNHDA and CDR2 is SQIVND (reference sequence). The CDR3 totals 16 residues. V dropped 5 bases and J dropped 0; count of bases not matched to a gene: 5. The CDR3 is CASSWLAGNSYNEQFF. CDR3 DNA: TGTGCCAGTAGTTGGCTAGCGGGAAACTCCTACAATGAGCAGTTCTTC.

This clonotype was picked up many times. This chain links TRBV11-1 with TRBJ2-1, with 15 nucleotides matching TRBD2. This CDR3 is built from 18 residues. Germline CDR1 SGHAT, CDR2 FQDESV (reference sequence). The V and J ends lost 3 bases and 8 bases, in that order; junction bases with no gene match: 11. CDR3 DNA: TGTGCCAGCAGCTTGGGGACTAGCGGGAGGAGGGGGATCGATGAGCAGTTCTTC. Encoded protein: CASSLGTSGRRGIDEQFF. The complete variable domain, with remaining parts taken from reference TRBV11-1 and TRBJ2-1, reads EAEVAQSPRYKITEKSQAVAFWCDPISGHATLYWYRQILGQGPELLVQFQDESVVDDSQLPKDRFSAERLKGVDSTLKIQPAELGDSAMYLCASSLGTSGRRGIDEQFFGPGTRLTVL.

This clonotype showed up many times. V usage is TRBV20-1 and J usage is TRBJ2-3; 8 nucleotides match TRBD1. With V trimmed by 2 bases and J by 3 bases, 4 bases remained unmatched. The CDR3 is 14 residues long. Germline CDR1 is DFQATT and CDR2 is SNEGSKA (reference sequence). As DNA, the CDR3 is TGCAGTGCTAGAAGGACAGGGCTAACAGATACGCAGTATTTT. The encoded protein is CSARRTGLTDTQYF.

This clonotype has at least ten counts. This chain links TRBV15 with TRBJ2-5; 7 bases are a match to TRBD1. CDR3 size: 14 residues. The junction had 1 base not matched to a gene; V was cut back by 1 base and J by 2 bases. Germline CDR1 is LNHNV and CDR2 is YYDKDF (reference sequence). The CDR3 DNA sequence: TGTGCCACCAGCAGAGCAGGGGGACAAGAGACCCAGTACTTC. Protein product: CATSRAGGQETQYF.

This clonotype was picked up many times. The chain joins TRBV5-5 to TRBJ2-2, with 9 bases aligning to TRBD1. With V trimmed by 5 bases and J by 14 bases, 16 bases remained unmatched. This CDR3 region has 15 residues. CDR1 and CDR2 from the germline V gene are SGHKS and YYEKEE (reference sequence). CDR3 sequence: CASSLDRGGSLTLFF. The CDR3 nucleotides are TGTGCCAGCAGTCTGGACAGGGGAGGAAGTCTCACTCTGTTTTTT.

This clonotype occurred many times. The CDR3 DNA follows: TGCGCCAGCAGCCAAGGGCCCTATGCGGGAGGGAACAATGAGCAGTTCTTC. Amino acids: CASSQGPYAGGNNEQFF. The V and J genes are TRBV4-1 and TRBJ2-1; the match to TRBD2 covers 9 bases. The junction had 9 bases not matched to a gene; V was cut back by 1 base and J by 5 bases. The CDR3 totals 17 residues. CDR1 is MGHRA, CDR2 YSYEKL, per germline.

At least ten counts were recorded for this clonotype. The V call is TRBV29-1, the J call TRBJ2-3; maybe TRBD2 (5 bases). Trimming left V 7 bases short and J 4 bases short, with 12 bases between. The CDR3 length is 12 residues. Germline V CDR1 and CDR2: SQVTM, ANQGSEA. CDR3 coding DNA: TGCAGCGCTCCAGGAGGTTCAGATACGCAGTATTTT. Amino acids: CSAPGGSDTQYF.

This clonotype has only a few counts. The rearrangement uses TRBV20-1 and TRBJ2-5, with TRBD2 identical over 7 bases. V gave up 3 bases and J gave up 1 base; unmatched junction bases: 5. Germline V gene data show CDR1 as DFQATT and CDR2 as SNEGSKA (reference sequence). CDR3 length equals 14 residues. In DNA form, the CDR3 reads TGCAGTGCTAGTTTGTCTAGCGGCCAAGAGACCCAGTACTTC. This translates into CSASLSSGQETQYF.

The V gene is TRBV12-3 or TRBV12-4, the J gene TRBJ2-1, with 9 positions matching TRBD2. CDR3 length: 14 residues. The junction had 6 bases not matched to a gene; V was cut back by 5 bases and J by 7 bases. The CDR3 protein is CASSSGRLRNEQFF. The CDR3 DNA is TGTGCCAGCAGTAGCGGGAGGCTCCGTAATGAGCAGTTCTTC.

This clonotype was counted a few times. This sequence joins TRBV4-3 and TRBJ2-1, with 7 bases that match TRBD1. V was pared by 5 bases and J by 4 bases, with 11 bases of the junction left unmatched. Per germline, CDR1 LGHNA and CDR2 YSLEER. The CDR3 spans 16 residues. The CDR3 is CASSVSGTVSYNEQFF. The CDR3 bases are TGCGCCAGCAGCGTCTCCGGGACAGTATCGTACAATGAGCAGTTCTTC.

This clonotype was counted many times. This chain connects TRBV4-1 to TRBJ1-2, with D possibly being TRBD1 (5 bases). The CDR3 is 16 amino acids. Germline CDR1 and CDR2: MGHRA and YSYEKL. V shed 5 bases and J shed 6 bases, with 22 bases lying between them. The CDR3 DNA follows: TGCGCCAGCAGCTACAGAACACTGACAGACGAAGATGGCTACACCTTC. It specifies CASSYRTLTDEDGYTF.

This clonotype occurred many times. V gene TRBV27 combines with J gene TRBJ2-4; TRBD2 is a possible D gene (5 bases). The CDR3 sequence is 15 residues long. Germline V gene data show CDR1 as MNHEY and CDR2 as SMNVEV (reference sequence). The V end was cut by 0 bases, the J end by 10 bases, with 16 bases between. The CDR3 protein is CASSLSPAAAVIQYF. The CDR3 DNA is TGTGCCAGCAGTTTATCGCCAGCAGCGGCCGTGATTCAGTACTTC.

This clonotype was seen at least ten times. This chain joins TRBV5-6 and TRBJ2-1; TRBD2 matches 8 bases. This CDR3 is built from 16 residues. Germline CDR1 and CDR2: SGHDT and YYEEEE. With V trimmed by 4 bases and J by 7 bases, 13 bases remained unmatched. In DNA, the CDR3 is TGTGCCAGCAGCCTCCTGGCGGGAGGACATCGTAATGAGCAGTTCTTC. Protein sequence: CASSLLAGGHRNEQFF.

The rearrangement links TRBV5-1 to TRBJ2-1, with TRBD2 as a possible D gene (5 bases). Germline V CDR1 and CDR2: SGHRS, YFSETQ. The CDR3 has 13 residues. V lost 4 bases to trimming and J lost 8 bases, with 13 bases between them. Here the CDR3 reads CASSRSAGDEQFF. The CDR3 DNA sequence: TGCGCCAGCAGCCGCTCCGCCGGGGATGAGCAGTTCTTC.

In this sample, this clonotype turned up many times. The chain is built from TRBV4-1 and TRBJ2-1; D tentatively reads TRBD1 or TRBD2 (5 bases each). The germline CDR1 and CDR2 sequences are MGHRA and YSYEKL. The length of the CDR3 is 14 residues. V lost 2 bases and J lost 9, with 14 bases in between. The DNA for the CDR3 is TGCGCCAGCAGCCAATCCGGGACGGTAGGTGAGCAGTTCTTC. This translates into CASSQSGTVGEQFF.

This clonotype was counted many times. The chain carries TRBV6-5 and TRBJ2-5; D could derive from TRBD1 or TRBD2 (5 bases each). This CDR3 is 18 amino acids long. Trimming took 2 bases from V and 4 from J, leaving 23 bases between them. From germline, CDR1 is MNHEY and CDR2 SVGAGI. CDR3 DNA sequence: TGTGCCAGCAGTTACAAGGACTCGGGCCGGGACGTACGAGAGACCCAGTACTTC. Its translation is CASSYKDSGRDVRETQYF.

This clonotype was seen many times. CDR3 DNA sequence: TGTGCCAGCAGTCCCCCCCAGGTAGCCGGCTACACCTTC. Its translation is CASSPPQVAGYTF. The rearrangement links TRBV12-3 or TRBV12-4 to TRBJ1-2, with no clear D. This CDR3 is built from 13 residues. The V end lost 5 bases, the J end lost 8 bases, and 15 bases lay between the germline ends.

This clonotype occurred many times. This sequence joins TRBV10-3 and TRBJ2-1; no clear D gene. Germline CDR1 and CDR2: ENHRY and SYGVKD. Trimming removed 3 bases from V and 0 bases from J, with 15 bases in between. The CDR3 consists of 17 residues. CDR3 coding DNA: TGTGCCATCAGTGATGAAACGCGCGGTAGCTCCTACAATGAGCAGTTCTTC. Protein sequence: CAISDETRGSSYNEQFF.

This clonotype was found many times. The genes are TRBV12-3 or TRBV12-4 and TRBJ1-1; no definite D call. This CDR3 comprises 15 residues. V lost 7 bases to trimming and J lost 1 base, with 16 bases between them. The CDR3 sequence: CASNKGWAENTEAFF. DNA of the CDR3: TGTGCCAGCAACAAAGGATGGGCAGAGAACACTGAAGCTTTCTTT.

This clonotype was picked up many times. The gene calls are TRBV5-5 and TRBJ2-1; 8 bases map to TRBD2. This CDR3 contains 17 residues. Germline loops: CDR1 SGHKS, CDR2 YYEKEE (reference sequence). V trimming: 1 base; J trimming: 2 bases; junction bases outside the gene matches: 8. CDR3 in amino acids: CASSLREPGGPYNEQFF. Here the CDR3 DNA reads TGTGCCAGCAGCTTGAGAGAGCCGGGAGGGCCCTACAATGAGCAGTTCTTC.

This clonotype showed up just a few times. The J gene is TRBJ2-1, the V gene TRBV27; 9 bases map to TRBD1. Germline values: CDR1 MNHEY, CDR2 SMNVEV (reference sequence). With 4 bases clipped from V and 4 bases from J, the junction kept 8 bases outside the gene matches. The CDR3 covers 16 residues. CDR3 coding DNA: TGTGCCAGCAGTTCACCTCCGGGACAGGGTTACAATGAGCAGTTCTTC. Protein: CASSSPPGQGYNEQFF.

This clonotype has ten or more counts. The V call is TRBV7-9, the J call TRBJ2-3; 8 bases match TRBD2. The V segment lost 5 bases and the J segment 2 bases; nucleotides outside the gene matches: 9. Germline CDR1 is SEHNR and CDR2 is FQNEAQ (reference sequence). The CDR3 extends over 16 amino acids. CDR3 protein: CASSPREGRNTDTQYF. As DNA, the CDR3 is TGTGCCAGCAGCCCCCGGGAGGGCCGTAACACAGATACGCAGTATTTT.

The J gene is TRBJ2-3, the V gene TRBV7-2; no reliable D call. The CDR3 extends over 16 amino acids. The V and J ends lost 5 bases and 0 bases respectively, with 15 bases between them. From germline, CDR1 is SGHTA and CDR2 FQGNSA. CDR3 loop: CASSMPRQPSTDTQYF. Here the CDR3 DNA reads TGTGCCAGCAGCATGCCCCGCCAGCCGAGCACAGATACGCAGTATTTT.

The chain is built from TRBV20-1 and TRBJ2-7; TRBD2 is a possible D gene (5 bases). The CDR3 totals 12 residues. Trimming removed 6 bases at V and 1 base at J, with 10 bases between. Germline V gene lookup returns CDR1 DFQATT and CDR2 SNEGSKA (reference sequence). The CDR3 DNA sequence: TGCAGTGCGGCCGGGGATTCCTACGAGCAGTACTTC. Residues: CSAAGDSYEQYF.

The chain is built from TRBV18 and TRBJ2-7; D is unclear. V dropped 2 bases and J dropped 2 bases, with 10 bases sitting between them. CDR3 length equals 14 residues. Germline V gene lookup returns CDR1 KGHSH and CDR2 LQKENI. CDR3 sequence reads: CASSPIEETYEQYF. Written as DNA, the CDR3 is TGTGCCAGCTCACCAATAGAGGAGACCTACGAGCAGTACTTC.

This clonotype occurred many times. The J gene is TRBJ2-7, the V gene TRBV24-1; TRBD1 matches 9 bases. Losses at the gene ends were 7 bases for V and 0 bases for J; bases not matched to a gene: 0. The CDR3 extends over 13 amino acids. CDR1 KGHDR and CDR2 SFDVKD come from the germline V gene. The CDR3 loop reads CATRGQGSYEQYF. DNA of the CDR3: TGTGCCACCAGGGGACAGGGCTCCTACGAGCAGTACTTC.

This clonotype came up many times. The chain carries TRBV29-1 and TRBJ2-7; TRBD1 aligns across 9 bases. V gave up 3 bases and J gave up 6 bases; unmatched junction bases: 12. The CDR3 sequence is 15 residues long. Germline CDR1 is SQVTM and CDR2 is ANQGSEA. The CDR3 here is CSVDTGGQGFGEQYF. The CDR3 coding sequence is TGCAGCGTTGATACGGGGGGACAGGGTTTTGGCGAGCAGTACTTC.

This clonotype was picked up many times. The chain recombines TRBV7-9 with TRBJ2-7, with 12 bases that match TRBD2. This CDR3 has 13 amino acids. The V gene's germline CDR1 is SEHNR and CDR2 FQNEAQ (reference sequence). J was trimmed by 6 bases and V by 5 bases; bases with no gene match: 2. The CDR3 loop reads CASSRGLAGEQYF. In DNA, the CDR3 is TGTGCCAGCAGCCGGGGACTAGCGGGCGAGCAGTACTTC.

This clonotype was counted at least ten times. V and J are TRBV5-1 and TRBJ2-7; TRBD2 matches at 7 bases. Germline CDR1 reads SGHRS; CDR2 reads YFSETQ. The CDR3 has 14 amino acids. V shed 4 bases and J 3 bases; nucleotides not matched to a gene: 7. CDR3 in amino acids: CASSERDYSYEQYF. As DNA, the CDR3 is TGCGCCAGCAGCGAACGGGACTATAGCTACGAGCAGTACTTC.